Presented here are 17 T cell receptor beta chains from one specimen sequenced in a study of blood T cell repertoires in COVID-19. TCRdb keeps only in-frame clones here, not all; method: immunoSEQ multiplex PCR. The table lists around 300,000 clones, less than 90% of them singletons. The sequenced material came from peripheral blood. All receptors derive from a woman in her sixties or seventies with COVID-19, enrolled during active disease.

The V call is TRBV14, the J call TRBJ2-7; TRBD1 agrees at 9 bases. Trimming cost V 6 bases and J 3 bases; bases outside gene matches: 21. This CDR3 region has 19 residues. The germline V gene encodes CDR1 SGHDN and CDR2 FVKESK. The CDR3, as DNA: TGTGCCAGCAGTTACACAGGGACAGGGCAACCAACAAATTACTACGAGCAGTACTTC. It encodes CASSYTGTGQPTNYYEQYF. Full variable domain (outside the CDR3, taken from reference TRBV14 and TRBJ2-7): EAGVTQFPSHSVIEKGQTVTLRCDPISGHDNLYWYRRVMGKEIKFLLHFVKESKQDESGMPNNRFLAERTGGTYSTLKVQPAELEDSGVYFCASSYTGTGQPTNYYEQYFGPGTRLTVT.

For this clone: At one of its ends the junction is not consistent with the germline gene, which may arise from a read error. V gene TRBV30 combines with J gene TRBJ2-7, with D maybe TRBD1 (6 bases). This CDR3 spans 11 amino acids. Germline loops: CDR1 GTSNPN, CDR2 SVGIG (reference sequence). CDR3 nucleotides: TGTGCCTGGAGCGCCCGCCGAGACAGGCTTTTC. Amino acids: CAWSARRDRLF.

In DNA, the CDR3 is TGCGCCAGCAGCCAACCTGAACGGAGGGGGCTTGACACTGAAGCTTTCTTT. This gives the protein CASSQPERRGLDTEAFF. The chain has TRBV4-1 and TRBJ1-1; the match to TRBD1 covers 7 bases. The V gene's germline CDR1 is MGHRA and CDR2 YSYEKL. V was clipped by 2 bases and J by 3 bases; unmatched bases: 12. The CDR3 totals 17 residues.

The chain recombines TRBV10-3 with TRBJ2-5, with TRBD2 identical over 7 bases. This CDR3 spans 13 amino acids. The junction had 4 bases not matched to a gene; V was cut back by 6 bases and J by 3 bases. Germline V CDR1 and CDR2: ENHRY, SYGVKD. CDR3 sequence (DNA): TGTGCCATCAGGACTGGGGGGGAAGAGACCCAGTACTTC. It translates to CAIRTGGEETQYF.

V is TRBV6-5 and J is TRBJ1-1, with TRBD1 identical over 9 bases. The germline V gene has CDR1 MNHEY and CDR2 SVGAGI. The CDR3 length is 13 residues. V gave up 6 bases and J gave up 5 bases; unmatched junction bases: 4. CDR3 DNA: TGTGCCAGCAGAAACGACAGGGGGACTGAAGCTTTCTTT. It translates to CASRNDRGTEAFF.

This clone was seen only a few times. The gene calls are TRBV30 and TRBJ2-7; TRBD1 aligns across 11 bases. Trimming cost V 1 base and J 6 bases; bases outside gene matches: 2. CDR3 length: 13 amino acids. Per the germline V gene, CDR1 is GTSNPN and CDR2 is SVGIG (reference sequence). CDR3 amino acids: CAWSGGTGGEQYF. CDR3 coding DNA: TGTGCCTGGAGTGGCGGGACAGGGGGCGAGCAGTACTTC.

This clone was observed a few times. Here the CDR3 reads CASSLGSGRSSEGPGSYEQYF. The CDR3 DNA is TGTGCCAGCAGCTTAGGGTCAGGGCGCTCATCGGAGGGGCCGGGCTCCTACGAGCAGTACTTC. The rearrangement links TRBV7-8 to TRBJ2-7; tentatively, D is TRBD2 (6 bases). The germline V and J ends were trimmed by 1 base and 0 bases, with 28 bases remaining between them. This CDR3 has 21 residues. Looked up from germline, CDR1 is SGHVS and CDR2 is FQNEAQ.

The J gene is TRBJ2-3, the V gene TRBV24-1; no firm D call. Germline CDR1 KGHDR, CDR2 SFDVKD. The CDR3 has 17 residues. The V end was cut by 4 bases, the J end by 0 bases, with 16 bases between. CDR3 region: CATSEDRQLPSTDTQYF. DNA for the CDR3: TGTGCCACCAGTGAGGATAGACAACTTCCTAGCACAGATACGCAGTATTTT.

The V and J genes are TRBV29-1 and TRBJ2-2; 10 bases match TRBD2. The trim removed 5 bases at V and 7 bases at J, leaving 4 bases unmatched. Germline-derived CDR1 and CDR2 are SQVTM and ANQGSEA. This CDR3 is 13 amino acids long. The chain's CDR3 is CSVSGGAFGELFF. As DNA, the CDR3 is TGCAGCGTTAGCGGGGGGGCTTTCGGGGAGCTGTTTTTT.

This chain uses TRBV14 with TRBJ1-1, with D possibly matching TRBD1 (6 bases). With 0 bases removed from V and 0 bases from J, the gap between germline ends came to 14 bases. From germline, CDR1 is SGHDN and CDR2 FVKESK. The CDR3 is 17 amino acids. DNA for the CDR3: TGTGCCAGCAGCCAAGATCTCACAGGGCGCATGAACACTGAAGCTTTCTTT. It specifies CASSQDLTGRMNTEAFF.

This rearrangement joins TRBV30 to TRBJ1-5, with 7 bases that match TRBD1. The junction had 8 bases not matched to a gene; V was cut back by 3 bases and J by 0 bases. The CDR3 length is 16 residues. Germline V gives CDR1 GTSNPN, CDR2 SVGIG (reference sequence). For the CDR3, the DNA is TGTGCCTGGAGCCGCGAGGGGGCGTATAGCAATCAGCCCCAGCATTTT. This encodes CAWSREGAYSNQPQHF.

The chain links TRBV19 to TRBJ2-6, with D uncertain. The V end lost 2 bases, the J end lost 0 bases, and 11 bases lay between the germline ends. Germline CDR1 LNHDA, CDR2 SQIVND (reference sequence). The CDR3 covers 17 residues. The CDR3 reads CASSILGVSSGANVLTF. The CDR3 DNA reads as TGTGCCAGTAGTATACTGGGCGTATCCTCTGGGGCCAACGTCCTGACTTTC.

This clone was found a few times. The genes are TRBV7-2 and TRBJ1-2, with D perhaps matching TRBD1 (5 bases). CDR3 length equals 14 residues. Germline V gene lookup returns CDR1 SGHTA and CDR2 FQGNSA. Between the trimmed V and J ends, which lost 8 bases and 4 bases, there was a span of 17 bases. This CDR3 is CASVGGGSSYGYTF. CDR3 sequence (DNA): TGTGCCAGCGTCGGTGGGGGGTCCAGCTATGGCTACACCTTC. Combining the CDR3 with reference TRBV7-2 and TRBJ1-2 gives the whole variable domain GAGVSQSPSNKVTEKGKDVELRCDPISGHTALYWYRQSLGQGLEFLIYFQGNSAPDKSGLPSDRFSAERTGGSVSTLTIQRTQQEDSAVYLCASVGGGSSYGYTFGSGTRLTVV.

The gene calls are TRBV15 and TRBJ2-1; 10 positions match TRBD1. The V segment lost 5 bases and the J segment 5 bases; nucleotides outside the gene matches: 6. CDR1 and CDR2 from the germline V gene are LNHNV and YYDKDF (reference sequence). The CDR3 consists of 15 residues. The CDR3 DNA follows: TGTGCCACCAGCCCGACCGGGACAGGGGACAATGAGCAGTTCTTC. It translates to CATSPTGTGDNEQFF.

This clone came up once. J is TRBJ2-3 and V is TRBV28; D gene uncertain. V was clipped by 2 bases and J by 2 bases, with 8 bases between them. This CDR3 has 14 amino acids. The V gene's germline CDR1 is MDHEN and CDR2 SYDVKM. CDR3 protein: CASSLNSFTDTQYF. The CDR3 DNA follows: TGTGCCAGCAGTTTAAACTCCTTCACAGATACGCAGTATTTT.

This clone is a singleton in its sample. This sequence joins TRBV28 and TRBJ1-5, with D uncertain. The CDR3 length is 16 residues. From germline, CDR1 is MDHEN and CDR2 SYDVKM. Trimming removed 1 base at V and 0 bases at J, with 10 bases between. The chain's CDR3 is CASSLYPEDSNQPQHF. In DNA, the CDR3 is TGTGCCAGCAGTTTATACCCTGAGGATAGCAATCAGCCCCAGCATTTT.

This clone was seen only once. The chain uses TRBV6-2 or TRBV6-3 and TRBJ1-5; 8 nucleotides line up with TRBD1. Germline lookup yields CDR1 MNHEY and CDR2 SVGEGT. The CDR3 contains 16 residues. Trimming at V came to 2 bases and at J to 7 bases, leaving 10 bases not matched to a gene. CDR3 loop: CASSYILGQGGQPQHF. The CDR3, as DNA: TGTGCCAGCAGTTACATACTCGGACAGGGTGGACAGCCCCAGCATTTT.